This is a list of T cell receptor beta chains from one sample in a study of blood T cell repertoires in COVID-19. Assay: immunoSEQ multiplex PCR; the TCRdb copy retains only in-frame clones and omits some. The table shows 280,000 or so clones, with roughly 85% occurring only once. Sequenced sample: PBMCs or T cells enriched from blood (not recorded which). The receptors originated from a man between 25 and 39 years old who had recovered from COVID-19. CDR3s include the opening cysteine and the closing phenylalanine or tryptophan. Fields, in order: V gene, D gene, J gene, clone size, CDR3 DNA, CDR3 protein. The D gene is left open where the match is weak. Size is stated for part of the rows, as once, few or many counts, or as a class when the clone is expanded.

>TRBV5-6|TRBD1|TRBJ1-4|.
TGTGCCAGCAGCTTGGGTCCAGGGGGGTCTGAAAAACTGTTTTTT
CASSLGPGGSEKLFF
>TRBV9|.|TRBJ2-2|.
TGTGCCAGCAGCGTAGCGCGGGGGCGCGGCACCGGGGAGCTGTTTTTT
CASSVARGRGTGELFF
>TRBV5-5|.|TRBJ2-1|.
TGTGCCAGCAGCCTCACTTCCTACAATGAGCAGTTCTTC
CASSLTSYNEQFF
>TRBV7-3|.|TRBJ1-5|.
TGTGCCAGCAGCCCGGGGGGCACTCAGCCCCAGCATTTT
CASSPGGTQPQHF
>TRBV6-5|TRBD2|TRBJ2-2|.
TGTGCCAGCACAGAACTAGCGGGGAACGGGGAGCTGTTTTTT
CASTELAGNGELFF
>TRBV2|.|TRBJ1-2|.
TGTGCCAGCAGTCCTAGGCTTGCCGGAGGCTACACCTTC
CASSPRLAGGYTF
>TRBV28|TRBD1|TRBJ1-4|few
TGTGCCAGCAGTTTATCTGGGACAGGGACGGAAAAACTGTTTTTT
CASSLSGTGTEKLFF
>TRBV10-3|.|TRBJ1-1|.
TGTGCCATCAGTTCCGACAGCATGAACACTGAAGCTTTCTTT
CAISSDSMNTEAFF
>TRBV7-9|.|TRBJ2-2|.
TGTGCCAGCAGCCAGACTCATATAAACACCGGGGAGCTGTTTTTT
CASSQTHINTGELFF
>TRBV6-5|.|TRBJ1-3|.
TGTGCCAGCAGTAACCAGGAGGGGTGGGGAAACACCATATATTTT
CASSNQEGWGNTIYF
>TRBV7-9|TRBD2|TRBJ2-7|.
TGTGCCAGCAGCCGCGGGTGGCCCGGCAGCGGGATTCCCTACGAGCAGTACTTC
CASSRGWPGSGIPYEQYF
>TRBV6-5|.|TRBJ1-5|.
TGTGCCAGCAGATACTCAGTGGAGCAGCCCCAGCATTTT
CASRYSVEQPQHF
>TRBV11-2|.|TRBJ1-5|.
TGTGCCAGCAGCCCAGGCGGGGTGCAGCCCCAGCATTTT
CASSPGGVQPQHF
>TRBV4-1|TRBD2|TRBJ2-3|.
TGCGCCAGCAGCCAACGTCGAATACTAGCGGGGGGCACAGATACGCAGTATTTT
CASSQRRILAGGTDTQYF
>TRBV7-2|.|TRBJ2-7|many
TGTGCCAGCAGCTTATCGGATAGCCTCAACGAGCAGTACTTC
CASSLSDSLNEQYF
>TRBV9|.|TRBJ2-5|.
TGTGCCAGCAGCGTAGTTCCGGGGTTTGTGGGAGAGACCCAGTACTTC
CASSVVPGFVGETQYF
>TRBV11-2|.|TRBJ2-7|.
TGTGCCAGCAGCTTAGATTGGCGGGGCGAGCAGTACTTC
CASSLDWRGEQYF
>TRBV2|.|TRBJ1-2|.
TGTGCCAGCAGTGAAGCTTTATCGAGCTACTATGGCTACACCTTC
CASSEALSSYYGYTF
>TRBV9|TRBD2|TRBJ2-7|.
TGTGCCAGCAGCGCGACTAGCGGCGCCTACGAGCAGTACTTC
CASSATSGAYEQYF
>TRBV18|TRBD1|TRBJ2-7|once
TGTGCCAGCTCACCAGGGACAGAGGCCTACGAGCAGTACTTC
CASSPGTEAYEQYF
>TRBV27|TRBD1|TRBJ1-6|.
TGTGCCAGCAGAAGGACAGGGATAAGCTCCTATAATTCACCCCTCCACTTT
CASRRTGISSYNSPLHF
>TRBV5-4|.|TRBJ1-1|.
TGTGCCAGCAGCTGGAGGGGGGGAGGGAACACTGAAGCTTTCTTT
CASSWRGGGNTEAFF
>TRBV3-1/TRBV3-2|TRBD1|TRBJ1-2|.
TGTGCCAGCAGCCGAAGACAGGGGGCGAGGGGCTATGGCTACACCTTC
CASSRRQGARGYGYTF
>TRBV5-1|TRBD1|TRBJ2-5|.
TGCGCCAGCAGCTTGCCTACAGGGGGCATGGGGGAGACCCAGTACTTC
CASSLPTGGMGETQYF
>TRBV28|.|TRBJ2-5|.
TGTGCCAGCAGTTTTCTAGGGGTGAACCAAGAGACCCAGTACTTC
CASSFLGVNQETQYF
>TRBV12-3/TRBV12-4|TRBD1|TRBJ1-2|.
TGTGCCAGCAGGGGGACAGGGTTGGGCTACACCTTC
CASRGTGLGYTF
>TRBV5-1|.|TRBJ1-3|.
TGCGCCAGCAGCGACCCGCAGGGATCTGGAAACACCATATATTTT
CASSDPQGSGNTIYF
>TRBV27|TRBD1|TRBJ1-6|.
TGTGCCAGCAGGCCAGGGGGCCCCTCCTATAATTCACCCCTCCACTTT
CASRPGGPSYNSPLHF
>TRBV7-3|TRBD1|TRBJ2-6|.
TGTGCCAGCAGCTCCACAGGGGCTGGGGCCAACGTCCTGACTTTC
CASSSTGAGANVLTF
>TRBV4-2|TRBD2|TRBJ2-1|.
TGTGCCAGCAGCCGGACTAGCGGGGGGCTATACAATGAGCAGTTCTTC
CASSRTSGGLYNEQFF
>TRBV7-8|.|TRBJ1-4|.
TGTGCCAGCAGCTTAGGTCCAGGGCAAAAGGAAAAACTGTTTTTT
CASSLGPGQKEKLFF
>TRBV5-6|TRBD1|TRBJ1-1|.
TGTGCCAGCCGACCGGGACAGACTGTTATGAACACTGAAGCTTTCTTT
CASRPGQTVMNTEAFF
>TRBV19|.|TRBJ1-6|.
TGTGCCAGTAGTATAGGCAGCGACGGTTCACCCCTCCACTTT
CASSIGSDGSPLHF
>TRBV5-6|TRBD1|TRBJ1-2|.
TGTGCCAGCAGCTCGGACAGGGTGGGCTATGGCTACACCTTC
CASSSDRVGYGYTF
>TRBV19|.|TRBJ1-6|.
TGTGCCAGTAGTATGAGGGTGGGACCCCTCCACTTT
CASSMRVGPLHF
>TRBV19|TRBD1|TRBJ2-5|.
TGTGCCAGCGGAGATTGGACAGGGCGGGGAGAGACCCAGTACTTC
CASGDWTGRGETQYF
>TRBV7-9|TRBD1|TRBJ2-2|.
TGTGCCAGCAGCTTAGCGACAGGGGGCAATACCGGGGAGCTGTTTTTT
CASSLATGGNTGELFF
>TRBV7-9|.|TRBJ1-6|.
.
CASSTSGSPLHF
>TRBV6-5|.|TRBJ2-7|.
TGTGCCAGCATCCGGCAGGGTAGCTCCTACGAGCAGTACTTC
CASIRQGSSYEQYF
>TRBV7-7|.|TRBJ2-5|.
TGTGCTAGCAGCTTTAGTAAACAAGAGACCCAGTACTTC
CASSFSKQETQYF